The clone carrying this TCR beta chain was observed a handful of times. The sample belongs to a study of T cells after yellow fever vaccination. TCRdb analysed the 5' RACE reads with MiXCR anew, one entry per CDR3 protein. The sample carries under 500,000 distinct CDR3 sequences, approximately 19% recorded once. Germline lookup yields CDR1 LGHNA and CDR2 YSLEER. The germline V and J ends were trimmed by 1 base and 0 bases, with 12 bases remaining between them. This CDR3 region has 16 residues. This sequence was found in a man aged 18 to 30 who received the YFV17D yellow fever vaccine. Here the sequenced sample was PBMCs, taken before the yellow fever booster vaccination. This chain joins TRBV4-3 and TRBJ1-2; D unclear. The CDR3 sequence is CASSQVSGLTNYGYTF. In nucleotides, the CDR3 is TGCGCCAGCAGCCAAGTATCTGGATTGACTAACTATGGCTACACCTTC.